Following are 17 T cell receptor beta chains from one sample sequenced in a study of neurological immune-mediated disorders. Via MiXCR, TCRdb re-called the 5' RACE reads, giving one row per CDR3 protein. This table holds about 35,000 distinct CDR3 sequences, 3% to 4% found once. Sequencing was carried out using PBMCs. The source is a man aged 30 to 39 with multiple sclerosis.

This clonotype was counted at least ten times. This chain connects TRBV29-1 to TRBJ1-1; TRBD1 matches at 7 bases. The CDR3 extends over 14 amino acids. Germline V gene data show CDR1 as SQVTM and CDR2 as ANQGSEA. J lost 3 bases, V lost 4 bases, and 8 bases had no gene match. CDR3 amino acids: CSVARQGRDTEAFF. The CDR3 DNA is TGCAGCGTTGCTCGACAGGGTCGGGACACTGAAGCTTTCTTT.

This chain links TRBV10-2 with TRBJ2-7, with D unresolved. CDR1 is WSHSY and CDR2 is SAAADI in the germline V gene. The V end lost 4 bases, the J end lost 4 bases, and 5 bases lay between the germline ends. The CDR3 contains 11 residues. The CDR3 DNA is TGCGCCAGCAGTGGGGTGTACGAGCAGTACTTC. It encodes CASSGVYEQYF.

This clonotype has a count of ten or more. The chain uses TRBV12-3 or TRBV12-4 and TRBJ2-5, with 9 bases fitting TRBD1. This CDR3 comprises 14 residues. Trimming at V came to 5 bases and at J to 1 base, leaving 2 bases not matched to a gene. The DNA for the CDR3 is TGTGCCAGCAGTACAGGGGGCAGCCAAGAGACCCAGTACTTC. This translates into CASSTGGSQETQYF.

At least ten counts were recorded for this clonotype. The chain uses TRBV9 and TRBJ2-6; D remains ambiguous. The CDR3 is 15 residues long. With 0 bases removed from V and 0 bases from J, the gap between germline ends came to 4 bases. Per germline, CDR1 SGDLS and CDR2 YYNGEE. CDR3 nucleotides: TGTGCCAGCAGCGTAGGGCACTCTGGGGCCAACGTCCTGACTTTC. This encodes CASSVGHSGANVLTF. The complete variable domain, with remaining parts taken from reference TRBV9 and TRBJ2-6, reads DSGVTQTPKHLITATGQRVTLRCSPRSGDLSVYWYQQSLDQGLQFLIQYYNGEERAKGNILERFSAQQFPDLHSELNLSSLELGDSALYFCASSVGHSGANVLTFGAGSRLTVL.

This clonotype was recorded at least ten times. The genes are TRBV9 and TRBJ1-1; D ambiguous. Between the trimmed V and J ends, which lost 0 bases and 0 bases, there was a span of 9 bases. CDR3 length: 15 residues. CDR1 SGDLS and CDR2 YYNGEE come from the germline V gene. CDR3 region: CASSVGVFMNTEAFF. CDR3 bases: TGTGCCAGCAGCGTAGGTGTTTTCATGAACACTGAAGCTTTCTTT.

This clonotype was detected ten times or more. This CDR3 reads CSARGDRAQTEAFF. The DNA for the CDR3 is TGCAGTGCTAGAGGGGACAGGGCGCAGACTGAAGCTTTCTTT. V usage is TRBV20-1 and J usage is TRBJ1-1; TRBD1 matches at 9 bases. The CDR3 has 14 amino acids. CDR1 is DFQATT, CDR2 SNEGSKA, per germline (reference sequence). The junction had 5 bases not matched to a gene; V was cut back by 1 base and J by 5 bases.

The sample holds many counts of this clonotype. The chain recombines TRBV5-1 with TRBJ1-2; D remains unclear. Per germline, CDR1 SGHRS and CDR2 YFSETQ. This CDR3 contains 13 residues. V was trimmed by 4 bases and J by 8 bases, leaving 15 bases between them. The CDR3 protein is CASSDEPSGGYTF. Here the CDR3 DNA reads TGCGCCAGCAGCGACGAGCCCTCGGGGGGCTACACCTTC.

This clonotype was observed many times. The chain combines TRBV9 with TRBJ1-2, with D maybe TRBD1 (6 bases). This CDR3 has 15 residues. Trimming took off 3 bases at V and 3 bases at J, with 15 bases between the two ends. The germline V gene encodes CDR1 SGDLS and CDR2 YYNGEE. CDR3 in DNA: TGTGCCAGCAGCGAGGGGGGGAATGGTGACTATGGCTACACCTTC. Its protein product is CASSEGGNGDYGYTF.

Ten or more counts support this clonotype. The chain joins TRBV20-1 to TRBJ2-2; tentatively, D is TRBD1 or TRBD2 (5 bases each). From germline, CDR1 is DFQATT and CDR2 SNEGSKA (reference sequence). The CDR3 contains 16 residues. Trimming took off 1 base at V and 2 bases at J, with 14 bases between the two ends. The CDR3 sequence is CSARVGWGPNTGELFF. CDR3 in DNA: TGCAGTGCTAGAGTTGGTTGGGGACCCAACACCGGGGAGCTGTTTTTT.

This clonotype was counted at least ten times. The CDR3 DNA reads TGTGCCAGCAGCTTCGCTATGGGCACTGAAGCTTTCTTT. Translation gives CASSFAMGTEAFF. V is TRBV7-3 and J is TRBJ1-1; D uncertain. The CDR3 spans 13 residues. Germline V lookup: CDR1 SGHTA, CDR2 FQGTGA. Trimming took 3 bases from V and 4 from J, leaving 9 bases between them.

This clonotype was seen many times. This chain joins TRBV6-2 or TRBV6-3 and TRBJ1-1; 7 bases align to TRBD1. Germline-derived CDR1 and CDR2 are MNHEY and SVGEGT. Germline trimming cut 5 bases from V and 5 bases from J; bases unmatched to any gene: 11. This CDR3 contains 15 residues. DNA for the CDR3: TGTGCCAGCAGTCCAGGATACAGGGGTCGAACTGAAGCTTTCTTT. Translating it yields CASSPGYRGRTEAFF.

This clonotype was detected many times. The chain couples TRBV29-1 to TRBJ1-1; D call uncertain. V lost 4 bases and J 0 bases, leaving 6 bases between the germline ends. This CDR3 comprises 12 residues. Germline V CDR1 and CDR2: SQVTM, ANQGSEA. The CDR3 coding sequence is TGCAGCGTTGCAGTTTTGAACACTGAAGCTTTCTTT. Translation: CSVAVLNTEAFF.

This clonotype has ten or more counts. This rearrangement joins TRBV12-3 or TRBV12-4 to TRBJ1-1; TRBD1 aligns across 10 bases. This CDR3 is built from 16 residues. Unmatched junction bases numbered 7, after V lost 6 bases and J lost 0 bases. The CDR3 coding sequence is TGTGCCAGCAGGTCCGGGACAGGGGCTATGAACACTGAAGCTTTCTTT. Its protein product is CASRSGTGAMNTEAFF.

At least ten counts were recorded for this clonotype. This chain joins TRBV12-3 or TRBV12-4 and TRBJ1-5; D unresolved. With 2 bases removed from V and 6 bases from J, the gap between germline ends came to 5 bases. This CDR3 spans 12 amino acids. The CDR3 sequence is CASSLMGQPQHF. The CDR3 DNA sequence: TGTGCCAGCAGTTTAATGGGTCAGCCCCAGCATTTT.

Many counts were recorded for this clonotype. The chain employs TRBV21-1 and TRBJ1-6; TRBD1, the D gene given by the table, was not confirmed from the DNA. TRBV21-1 is a recognized pseudogene. This CDR3 is built from 14 residues. CDR3 nucleotide sequence: TGTGCCAGCGCAGGACAGGCTGATAATTCACCCCTCCACTTT. Protein: CASAGQADNSPLHF.

This clonotype has ten or more counts. V and J are TRBV20-1 and TRBJ1-2, with D possibly TRBD1 on 5 matching bases. V gave up 0 bases and J gave up 3 bases, with 17 bases separating them. This CDR3 is 16 amino acids long. Germline V gene sequence: CDR1 DFQATT, CDR2 SNEGSKA (reference sequence). The CDR3 spells CSARDPSPRVDYGYTF. The CDR3 DNA sequence: TGCAGTGCTAGAGATCCGAGCCCCAGGGTAGACTATGGCTACACCTTC.

Ten or more counts support this clonotype. The chain uses TRBV5-1 and TRBJ2-3; 12 bases are shared with TRBD2. The CDR3 extends over 17 amino acids. The V gene end was trimmed by 0 bases and the J gene end by 8 bases; junction bases not matched to a gene: 10. CDR1 and CDR2 (germline): SGHRS, YFSETQ. In nucleotides, the CDR3 is TGCGCCAGCAGCTTGGGAGGACTAGCGGGGCCGGAGGCTACGCAGTATTTT. Protein: CASSLGGLAGPEATQYF. Filled out from reference TRBV5-1 and TRBJ2-3, the complete variable domain reads KAGVTQTPRYLIKTRGQQVTLSCSPISGHRSVSWYQQTPGQGLQFLFEYFSETQRNKGNFPGRFSGRQFSNSRSEMNVSTLELGDSALYLCASSLGGLAGPEATQYFGPGTRLTVL.